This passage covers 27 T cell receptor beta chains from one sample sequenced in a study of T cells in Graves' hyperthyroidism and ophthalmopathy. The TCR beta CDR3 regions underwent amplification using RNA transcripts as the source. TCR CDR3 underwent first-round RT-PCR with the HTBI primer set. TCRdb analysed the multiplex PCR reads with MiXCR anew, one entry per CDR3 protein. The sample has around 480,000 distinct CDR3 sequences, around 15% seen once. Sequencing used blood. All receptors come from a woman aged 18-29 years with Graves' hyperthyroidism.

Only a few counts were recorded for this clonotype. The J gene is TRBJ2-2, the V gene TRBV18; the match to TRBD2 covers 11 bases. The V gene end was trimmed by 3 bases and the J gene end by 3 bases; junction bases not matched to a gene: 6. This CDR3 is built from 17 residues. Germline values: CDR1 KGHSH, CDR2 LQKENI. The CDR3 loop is CASSPRPGLADTGELFF. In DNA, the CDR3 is TGTGCCAGCTCACCCCGCCCGGGACTAGCGGACACCGGGGAGCTGTTTTTT. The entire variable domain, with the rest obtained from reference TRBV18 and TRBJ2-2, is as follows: NAGVMQNPRHLVRRRGQEARLRCSPMKGHSHVYWYRQLPEEGLKFMVYLQKENIIDESGMPKERFSAEFPKEGPSILRIQQVVRGDSAAYFCASSPRPGLADTGELFFGEGSRLTVL.

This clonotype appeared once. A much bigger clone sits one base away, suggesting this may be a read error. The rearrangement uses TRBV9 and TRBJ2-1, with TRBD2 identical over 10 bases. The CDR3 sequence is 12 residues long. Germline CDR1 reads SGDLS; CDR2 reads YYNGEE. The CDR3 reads CASGRAGDEQFF. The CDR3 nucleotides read TGTGCAAGCGGGAGGGCAGGGGACGAGCAGTTCTTC.

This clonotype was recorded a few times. The CDR3 coding sequence is TGTGCCAGCAGCCGAGGACTAGCGGGCCCGGGGGAGCAGTACGTC. Translated: CASSRGLAGPGEQYV. V is TRBV6-2 or TRBV6-3 and J is TRBJ2-7; 11 nucleotides agree with TRBD2. CDR1 is MNHEY, CDR2 SVGEGT, per germline. The CDR3 spans 15 residues. V lost 6 bases to trimming and J lost 7 bases; unmatched junction nucleotides: 11.

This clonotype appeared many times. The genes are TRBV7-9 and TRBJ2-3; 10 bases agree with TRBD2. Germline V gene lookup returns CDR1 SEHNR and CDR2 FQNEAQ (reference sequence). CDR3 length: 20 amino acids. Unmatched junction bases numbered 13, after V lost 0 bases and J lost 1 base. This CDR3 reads CASSLARGSLAGVGTDTQYF. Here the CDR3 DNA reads TGTGCCAGCAGCTTAGCGAGGGGATCCCTAGCGGGAGTCGGCACAGATACGCAGTATTTT.

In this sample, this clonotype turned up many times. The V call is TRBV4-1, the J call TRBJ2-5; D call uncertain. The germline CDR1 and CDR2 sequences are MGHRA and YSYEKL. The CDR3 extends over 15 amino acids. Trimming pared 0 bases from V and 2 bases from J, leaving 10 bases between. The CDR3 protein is CASSQDGVSQETQYF. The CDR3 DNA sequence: TGCGCCAGCAGCCAAGATGGGGTGTCACAAGAGACCCAGTACTTC.

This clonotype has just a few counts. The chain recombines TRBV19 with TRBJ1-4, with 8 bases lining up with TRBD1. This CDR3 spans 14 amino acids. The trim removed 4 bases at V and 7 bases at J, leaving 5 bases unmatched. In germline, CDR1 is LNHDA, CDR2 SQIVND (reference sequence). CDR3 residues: CASSTGGGGEKLFF. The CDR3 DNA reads TGTGCCAGTAGTACAGGGGGCGGAGGTGAAAAACTGTTTTTT.

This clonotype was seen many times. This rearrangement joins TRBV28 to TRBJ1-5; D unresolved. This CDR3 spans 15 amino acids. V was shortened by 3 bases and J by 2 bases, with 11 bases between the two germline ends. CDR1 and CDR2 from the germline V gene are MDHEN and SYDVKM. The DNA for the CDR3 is TGTGCCAGCAGTTTGGCCGTCGGGGGCAATCAGCCCCAGCATTTT. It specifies CASSLAVGGNQPQHF.

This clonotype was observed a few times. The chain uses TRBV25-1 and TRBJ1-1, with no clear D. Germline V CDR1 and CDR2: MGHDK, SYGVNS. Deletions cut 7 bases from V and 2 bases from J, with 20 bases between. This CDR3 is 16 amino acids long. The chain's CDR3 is CASNGKGEEINTEAFF. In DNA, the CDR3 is TGTGCCAGCAACGGAAAGGGAGAGGAGATAAACACTGAAGCTTTCTTT.

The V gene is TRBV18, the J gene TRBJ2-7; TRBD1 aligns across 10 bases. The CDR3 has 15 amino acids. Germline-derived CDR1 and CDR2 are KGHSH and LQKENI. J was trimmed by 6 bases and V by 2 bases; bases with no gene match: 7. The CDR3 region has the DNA TGTGCCAGCTCACCAGAGGGGACAGGGGTAGGCGAGCAGTACGTC. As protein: CASSPEGTGVGEQYV.

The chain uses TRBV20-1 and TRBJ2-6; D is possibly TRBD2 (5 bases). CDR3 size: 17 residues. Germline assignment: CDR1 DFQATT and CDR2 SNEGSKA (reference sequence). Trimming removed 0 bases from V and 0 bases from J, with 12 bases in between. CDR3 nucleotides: TGCAGTGCTAGAGATACGGCCCGGGACTCTGGGGCCAACGTCCTGACTTTC. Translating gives CSARDTARDSGANVLTF.

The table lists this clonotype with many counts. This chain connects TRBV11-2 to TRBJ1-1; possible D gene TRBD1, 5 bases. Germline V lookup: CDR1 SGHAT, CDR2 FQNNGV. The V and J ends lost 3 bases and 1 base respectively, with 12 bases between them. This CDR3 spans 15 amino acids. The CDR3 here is CASSFRGLANTEAFF. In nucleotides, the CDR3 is TGTGCCAGCAGCTTTAGGGGCTTGGCGAACACTGAAGCTTTCTTT.

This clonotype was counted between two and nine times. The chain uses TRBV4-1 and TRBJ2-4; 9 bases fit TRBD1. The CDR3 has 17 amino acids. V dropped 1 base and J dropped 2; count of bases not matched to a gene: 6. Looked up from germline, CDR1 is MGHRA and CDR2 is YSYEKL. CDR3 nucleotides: TGCGCCAGCAGCCAAGCCCCCGGGACAGGGACCAAAAACATTCAGTACTTC. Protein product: CASSQAPGTGTKNIQYF.

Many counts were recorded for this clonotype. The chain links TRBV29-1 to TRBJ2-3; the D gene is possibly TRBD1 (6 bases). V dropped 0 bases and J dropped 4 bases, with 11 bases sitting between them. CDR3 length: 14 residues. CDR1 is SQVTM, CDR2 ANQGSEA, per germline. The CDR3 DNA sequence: TGCAGCGTTGAAGATGATGGACAGCCAGATACGCAGTATTTT. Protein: CSVEDDGQPDTQYF.

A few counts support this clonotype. DNA of the CDR3: TGCGCCAGCAGTGAGAGGGTGCGGTCGCCCCAGCATTTT. Protein: CASSERVRSPQHF. The chain recombines TRBV10-2 with TRBJ1-5; unclear D gene. This CDR3 contains 13 residues. The V and J ends lost 2 bases and 9 bases respectively, with 11 bases between them. Germline CDR1 reads WSHSY; CDR2 reads SAAADI.

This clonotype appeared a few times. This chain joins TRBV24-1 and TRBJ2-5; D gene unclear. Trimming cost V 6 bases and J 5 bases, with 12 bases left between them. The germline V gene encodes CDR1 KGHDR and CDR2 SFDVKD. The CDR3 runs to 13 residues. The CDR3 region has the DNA TGTGCCACCAGTACCGAGTTGATTGAGACCCAGTACTTC. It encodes CATSTELIETQYF.

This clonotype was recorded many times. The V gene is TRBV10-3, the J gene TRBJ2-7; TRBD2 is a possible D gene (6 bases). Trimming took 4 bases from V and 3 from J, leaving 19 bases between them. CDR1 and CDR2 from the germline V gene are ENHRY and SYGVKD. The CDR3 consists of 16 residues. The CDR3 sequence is CAISAHTGSGDYEQYF. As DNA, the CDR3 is TGTGCCATCAGTGCCCACACAGGTAGCGGAGACTACGAGCAGTACTTC.

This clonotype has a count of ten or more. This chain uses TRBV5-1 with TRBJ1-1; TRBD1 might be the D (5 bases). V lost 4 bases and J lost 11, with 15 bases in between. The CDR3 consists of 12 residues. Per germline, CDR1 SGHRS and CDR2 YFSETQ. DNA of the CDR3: TGCGCCAGCAGCCTGAATCGACAGCCCGCTTTCTTT. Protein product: CASSLNRQPAFF.

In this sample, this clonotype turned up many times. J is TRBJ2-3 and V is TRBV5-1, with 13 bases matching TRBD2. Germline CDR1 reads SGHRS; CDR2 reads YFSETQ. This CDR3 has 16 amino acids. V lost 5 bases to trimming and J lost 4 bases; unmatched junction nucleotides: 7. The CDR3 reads CASRYGLAGVADTQYF. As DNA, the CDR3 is TGCGCCAGCAGGTACGGACTAGCGGGAGTGGCAGATACGCAGTATTTT. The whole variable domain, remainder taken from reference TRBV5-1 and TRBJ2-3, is KAGVTQTPRYLIKTRGQQVTLSCSPISGHRSVSWYQQTPGQGLQFLFEYFSETQRNKGNFPGRFSGRQFSNSRSEMNVSTLELGDSALYLCASRYGLAGVADTQYFGPGTRLTVL.

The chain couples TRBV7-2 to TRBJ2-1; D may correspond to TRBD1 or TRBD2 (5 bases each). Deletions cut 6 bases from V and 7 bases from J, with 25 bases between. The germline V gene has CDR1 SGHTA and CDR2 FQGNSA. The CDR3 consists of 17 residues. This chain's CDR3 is CASRHRDDGRSSNEQFF. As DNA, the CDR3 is TGTGCCAGCAGACACCGGGACGATGGACGGTCTTCAAATGAGCAGTTCTTC.

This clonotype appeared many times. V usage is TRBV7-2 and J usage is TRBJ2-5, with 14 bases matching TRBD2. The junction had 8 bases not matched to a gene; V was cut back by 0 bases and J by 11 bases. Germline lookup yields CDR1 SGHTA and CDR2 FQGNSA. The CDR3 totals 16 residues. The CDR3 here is CASSLAGTSGRTGQYF. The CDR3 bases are TGTGCCAGCAGCTTAGCGGGGACTAGCGGGAGAACGGGACAGTACTTC.

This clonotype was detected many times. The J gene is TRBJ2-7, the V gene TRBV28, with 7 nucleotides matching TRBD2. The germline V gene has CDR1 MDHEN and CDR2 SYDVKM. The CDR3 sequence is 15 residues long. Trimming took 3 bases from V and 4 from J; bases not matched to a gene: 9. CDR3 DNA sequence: TGTGCCAGCAGTTTTGAGGGAGGGTTTGGATACGAGCAGTACTTC. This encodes CASSFEGGFGYEQYF.

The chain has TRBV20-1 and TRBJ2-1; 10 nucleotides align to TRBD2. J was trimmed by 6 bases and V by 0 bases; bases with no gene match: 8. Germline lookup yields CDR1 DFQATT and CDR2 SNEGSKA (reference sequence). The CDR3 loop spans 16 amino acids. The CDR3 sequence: CSARDRSSGSLNEQFF. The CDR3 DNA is TGCAGTGCTAGAGATCGATCTAGCGGGAGCCTCAATGAGCAGTTCTTC.

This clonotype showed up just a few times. CDR3 region: CASSQRTSGPYEQYF. The CDR3 DNA reads TGTGCCAGCAGCCAACGGACTAGCGGCCCCTACGAGCAGTACTTC. This chain joins TRBV3-1 and TRBJ2-7; TRBD2 aligns across 10 bases. CDR3 length: 15 residues. Losses at the gene ends were 2 bases for V and 2 bases for J; bases not matched to a gene: 3. In germline, CDR1 is LGHDT, CDR2 YNNKEL (reference sequence).

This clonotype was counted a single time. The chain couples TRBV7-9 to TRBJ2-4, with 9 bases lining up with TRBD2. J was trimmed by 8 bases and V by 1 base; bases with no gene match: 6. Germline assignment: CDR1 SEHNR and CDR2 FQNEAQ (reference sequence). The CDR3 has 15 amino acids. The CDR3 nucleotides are TGTGCCAGCAGCTTAGTCGTAGCGGGAGTTGACATTCAGTACTTC. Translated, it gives CASSLVVAGVDIQYF.

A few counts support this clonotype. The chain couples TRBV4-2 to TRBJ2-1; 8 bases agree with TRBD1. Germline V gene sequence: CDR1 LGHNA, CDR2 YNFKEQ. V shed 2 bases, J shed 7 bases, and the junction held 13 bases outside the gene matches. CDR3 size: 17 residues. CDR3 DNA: TGTGCCAGCAGCCAACCTGACAGGGGACCTCGGGGGAATGAGCAGTTCTTC. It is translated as CASSQPDRGPRGNEQFF.

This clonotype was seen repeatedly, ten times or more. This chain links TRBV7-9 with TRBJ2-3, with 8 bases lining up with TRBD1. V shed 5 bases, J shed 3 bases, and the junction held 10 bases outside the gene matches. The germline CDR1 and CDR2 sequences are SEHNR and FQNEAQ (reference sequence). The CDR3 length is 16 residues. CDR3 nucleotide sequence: TGTGCCAGCAGCCCAGGACAGGGTTTTTCAACAGATACGCAGTATTTT. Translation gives CASSPGQGFSTDTQYF.

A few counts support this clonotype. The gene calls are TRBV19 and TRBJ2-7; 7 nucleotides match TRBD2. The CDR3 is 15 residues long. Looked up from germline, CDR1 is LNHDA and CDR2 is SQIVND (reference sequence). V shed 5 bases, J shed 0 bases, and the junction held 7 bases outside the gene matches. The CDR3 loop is CASSSQRGSSYEQYF. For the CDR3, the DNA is TGTGCCAGTAGTTCCCAGCGGGGTTCCTCCTACGAGCAGTACTTC. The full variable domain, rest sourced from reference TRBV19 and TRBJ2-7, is DGGITQSPKYLFRKEGQNVTLSCEQNLNHDAMYWYRQDPGQGLRLIYYSQIVNDFQKGDIAEGYSVSREKKESFPLTVTSAQKNPTAFYLCASSSQRGSSYEQYFGPGTRLTVT.